One sample yielded the 17 T cell receptor beta chains listed below, sequenced in a study of OX40 agonist ivuxolimab in advanced cancers. Measured with immunoSEQ multiplex PCR; TCRdb has only the in-frame clones, and not every one. The sample shows 40,000 or so clones, 65% to 90% of them seen only once. The input for sequencing was CD4+ or CD8+ T cells sorted from blood, taken in a trial of the OX40 agonist ivuxolimab. Receptors originate from an adult with an advanced solid tumor such as melanoma, head and neck, liver or kidney cancer.

The chain links TRBV4-1 to TRBJ2-3; no clear D gene. Trimming took off 1 base at V and 6 bases at J, with 2 bases between the two ends. Germline CDR1 reads MGHRA; CDR2 reads YSYEKL. The CDR3 has 11 residues. For the CDR3, the DNA is TGCGCCAGCAGCCAAGCGGATACGCAGTATTTT. It yields the protein CASSQADTQYF.

The chain joins TRBV6-5 to TRBJ2-7, with TRBD2 identical over 12 bases. Germline CDR1 reads MNHEY; CDR2 reads SVGAGI. The CDR3 extends over 15 amino acids. The trim removed 6 bases at V and 5 bases at J, leaving 8 bases unmatched. The CDR3 DNA reads as TGTGCCAGCAGACCATGGACTAGCGGGATAGACGAGCAGTACTTC. Its protein is CASRPWTSGIDEQYF.

This sequence joins TRBV9 and TRBJ2-1; D might be TRBD2 (6 bases). V dropped 0 bases and J dropped 2 bases, with 12 bases sitting between them. The CDR3 runs 16 residues. Germline V gene lookup returns CDR1 SGDLS and CDR2 YYNGEE. The CDR3 DNA reads as TGTGCCAGCAGCGTAGCAGCGGGCGGGCCCTACAATGAGCAGTTCTTC. It encodes CASSVAAGGPYNEQFF.

J is TRBJ2-2 and V is TRBV21-1; TRBD1, the table's D call, was not compared with the DNA. TRBV21-1 is given as a pseudogene. The CDR3 extends over 19 amino acids. CDR3 bases: TGTGCCAGCAGCCCACAAAGGGGGCAGCCATGTTGTTGCACCGGGGAGCTGTTTTTT. Its protein product is CASSPQRGQPCCCTGELFF.

The chain combines TRBV29-1 with TRBJ1-1; D unresolved. Germline V gene sequence: CDR1 SQVTM, CDR2 ANQGSEA. The V end was cut by 0 bases, the J end by 8 bases, with 7 bases between. The CDR3 totals 11 residues. CDR3 amino acids: CSVEEPGEAFF. CDR3 nucleotide sequence: TGCAGCGTTGAAGAGCCCGGCGAAGCTTTCTTT.

V is TRBV19 and J is TRBJ1-1; possible D gene TRBD1, 6 bases. The length of the CDR3 is 13 residues. Germline V gene data show CDR1 as LNHDA and CDR2 as SQIVND (reference sequence). The V gene lost 6 bases and the J gene lost 10 bases, with 18 bases spanning the gap. This chain's CDR3 is CASSPGRTEGAFF. The CDR3 nucleotides are TGTGCCAGTAGCCCAGGGAGGACAGAGGGAGCTTTCTTT.

This clone was counted a few times. The rearrangement uses TRBV19 and TRBJ2-7; TRBD1 agrees at 10 bases. The CDR3 runs to 15 residues. Germline V gene sequence: CDR1 LNHDA, CDR2 SQIVND (reference sequence). J was trimmed by 2 bases and V by 6 bases; bases with no gene match: 7. The CDR3 bases are TGTGCCAGTAGCTACCGGGACAGGGGCACCTACGAGCAGTACTTC. Encoded protein: CASSYRDRGTYEQYF. Looking up the rest from reference TRBV19 and TRBJ2-7 gives the full variable domain: DGGITQSPKYLFRKEGQNVTLSCEQNLNHDAMYWYRQDPGQGLRLIYYSQIVNDFQKGDIAEGYSVSREKKESFPLTVTSAQKNPTAFYLCASSYRDRGTYEQYFGPGTRLTVT.

The chain has TRBV19 and TRBJ1-6, with 10 bases that match TRBD1. The CDR3 runs 15 residues. Per the germline V gene, CDR1 is LNHDA and CDR2 is SQIVND (reference sequence). After removal of 9 bases from V and 5 bases from J, the junction contained 7 bases not matched to a gene. The CDR3 sequence: CASRATGGNNSPLHF. CDR3 coding DNA: TGTGCCAGCCGCGCGACAGGGGGCAATAATTCACCCCTCCACTTT.

This rearrangement joins TRBV11-2 to TRBJ2-7, with D perhaps matching TRBD1 (6 bases). The V gene's germline CDR1 is SGHAT and CDR2 FQNNGV. Trimming cost V 1 base and J 8 bases, with 12 bases left between them. The CDR3 is 13 amino acids. CDR3 residues: CASSLGTQGKQYF. The CDR3 nucleotides read TGTGCCAGCAGCTTAGGAACCCAGGGGAAGCAGTACTTC.

This clone was counted a few times. At one end the junction does not follow the germline gene, possibly because of a read error. This rearrangement joins TRBV6-5 to TRBJ1-1, with D possibly matching TRBD1 (5 bases). Germline CDR1 and CDR2: MNHEY and SVGAGI. The CDR3 is 15 residues long. The CDR3 sequence is CASRYYPDTNTEAFF. For the CDR3, the DNA is TGTGCCAGCAGATACTACCCGGACACGAACACTGAAGCTTTCTTT.

The chain combines TRBV11-2 with TRBJ2-7; D gene uncertain. From germline, CDR1 is SGHAT and CDR2 FQNNGV. Trimming cost V 3 bases and J 4 bases, with 13 bases left between them. The CDR3 is 14 residues long. CDR3 DNA sequence: TGTGCCAGCAGCTTCGTCGGAATGGGGTACGAGCAGTACTTC. Translated, it gives CASSFVGMGYEQYF.

In nucleotides, the CDR3 is TGTGCCAGCAGCTTCAGAAGAAACGCCGATGAGCAGTTCTTC. This gives the protein CASSFRRNADEQFF. The rearrangement links TRBV7-2 to TRBJ2-1, with D hard to call. From germline, CDR1 is SGHTA and CDR2 FQGNSA. The ends were cut back, 3 bases at V and 8 bases at J, with 14 bases in the middle. This CDR3 has 14 amino acids. The variable domain in full, with the rest retrieved from reference TRBV7-2 and TRBJ2-1, is GAGVSQSPSNKVTEKGKDVELRCDPISGHTALYWYRQSLGQGLEFLIYFQGNSAPDKSGLPSDRFSAERTGGSVSTLTIQRTQQEDSAVYLCASSFRRNADEQFFGPGTRLTVL.

The chain joins TRBV19 to TRBJ2-5, with D possibly being TRBD1 or TRBD2 (5 bases each). The CDR3 is made up of 14 amino acids. The germline gives CDR1 LNHDA, CDR2 SQIVND (reference sequence). Trimming took 6 bases from V and 5 from J, leaving 16 bases between them. In DNA form, the CDR3 reads TGTGCCAGTAGGGCCAGGTGGGGCGGGGAGACCCAGTACTTC. This gives the protein CASRARWGGETQYF.

The rearrangement joins TRBV18 to TRBJ2-7, with 12 bases lining up with TRBD2. Trimming cost V 2 bases and J 5 bases; bases outside gene matches: 16. The germline V gene has CDR1 KGHSH and CDR2 LQKENI. The CDR3 is made up of 19 amino acids. CDR3 loop: CASSPMSGTSGFGANEQYF. In nucleotides, the CDR3 is TGTGCCAGCTCACCAATGTCTGGGACTAGCGGGTTCGGCGCCAACGAGCAGTACTTC.

The chain carries TRBV5-4 and TRBJ2-1; D not certain. The CDR3 is made up of 15 amino acids. Germline CDR1 SGHNT, CDR2 YYREEE (reference sequence). V dropped 1 base and J dropped 3 bases, with 11 bases sitting between them. This CDR3 reads CASSLSKNLYNEQFF. CDR3 nucleotide sequence: TGTGCCAGCAGCTTGTCAAAAAATCTCTACAATGAGCAGTTCTTC.

The chain carries TRBV7-8 and TRBJ2-7, with 8 positions matching TRBD2. CDR1 SGHVS and CDR2 FQNEAQ come from the germline V gene. This CDR3 contains 13 residues. Losses at the gene ends were 5 bases for V and 4 bases for J; bases not matched to a gene: 4. The CDR3 spells CASSPERGYEQYF. The CDR3 DNA sequence: TGTGCCAGCAGCCCCGAGCGGGGGTACGAGCAGTACTTC. The full variable domain, with the rest looked up from reference TRBV7-8 and TRBJ2-7, is GAGVSQSPRYKVAKRGQDVALRCDPISGHVSLFWYQQALGQGPEFLTYFQNEAQLDKSGLPSDRFFAERPEGSVSTLKIQRTQQEDSAVYLCASSPERGYEQYFGPGTRLTVT.

This rearrangement joins TRBV19 to TRBJ2-2; 7 bases align to TRBD1. Trimming cost V 7 bases and J 5 bases; bases outside gene matches: 7. The germline V gene has CDR1 LNHDA and CDR2 SQIVND (reference sequence). This CDR3 comprises 14 residues. The CDR3 DNA sequence: TGTGCCAGTAACGACAGGGCGACGACCGGGGAGCTGTTTTTT. Translating gives CASNDRATTGELFF.